The sequence of this T cell receptor beta chain was determined in a study of T cells in Graves' hyperthyroidism and ophthalmopathy. This clonotype was picked up a small number of times. Its specificity is unknown. Broader study findings: Blood held most thyroid clonotypes expanded above 0.001 frequency.

This CDR3 is 16 amino acids long. V dropped 3 bases and J dropped 5; count of bases not matched to a gene: 10. The germline gives CDR1 SGHTA, CDR2 FQGNSA. The investigators amplified TCR beta CDR3 regions from RNA transcripts. RT-PCR in the first round (using the HTBI primer set) targeted the TCR CDR3. MiXCR, applied by TCRdb to the multiplex PCR reads, yields one record per CDR3 protein. The table shows a few hundred thousand distinct CDR3 sequences, with 22% occurring only once. Uncontrolled infection, other autoimmune disease, pregnancy or lactation disqualified patients from enrolment. The sequencing input was blood. The gene calls are TRBV7-2 and TRBJ2-3; 8 nucleotides align to TRBD2. The origin of this receptor is a woman in her 70s with Graves' ophthalmopathy. CDR3 in DNA: TGTGCCAGCAGCTTGGGGCCTGGAGCGGGAGAAGATACGCAGTATTTT. It codes for CASSLGPGAGEDTQYF.